These 5 T cell receptor beta chains were all obtained from the same sample, sequenced in a study of cytomegalovirus exposure and HLA in healthy donors. Vbeta (60) and Jbeta (13) primers were used in the PCR. Libraries were prepared by immunoSEQ multiplex PCR; TCRdb keeps only in-frame clonotypes and omits some of them. The data hold about 150,000 clones, with roughly 83% observed a single time. The sample comprised PBMCs. These receptors came from a man aged 25 to 40 in good health and CMV-seropositive.

The chain carries TRBV4-3 and TRBJ2-1, with D unclear. Trimming removed 0 bases from V and 1 base from J, with 7 bases in between. CDR1 and CDR2 from the germline V gene are LGHNA and YSLEER. The CDR3 extends over 15 amino acids. CDR3 residues: CASSQDRRSYNEQFF. The DNA for the CDR3 is TGCGCCAGCAGCCAAGATCGCAGATCCTACAATGAGCAGTTCTTC.

This clone was seen a few times. The chain carries TRBV7-9 and TRBJ2-7, with TRBD2 matching over 10 bases. Losses at the gene ends were 3 bases for V and 1 base for J; bases not matched to a gene: 3. This CDR3 is built from 15 residues. Per the germline V gene, CDR1 is SEHNR and CDR2 is FQNEAQ (reference sequence). CDR3 in DNA: TGTGCCAGCAGCTTGACTAGCGGGCGGTCCTACGAGCAGTACTTC. Protein: CASSLTSGRSYEQYF.

Ten or more counts support this clone. V is TRBV6-5 and J is TRBJ1-1, with D uncertain. In germline, CDR1 is MNHEY, CDR2 SVGAGI. V was shortened by 10 bases and J by 3 bases, with 21 bases between the two germline ends. CDR3 length: 15 amino acids. CDR3 residues: CATKNQRRRDTEAFF. In nucleotides, the CDR3 is TGTGCCACCAAAAACCAGAGGCGGAGGGACACTGAAGCTTTCTTT.

The rearrangement joins TRBV11-3 to TRBJ2-2, with 10 bases matching TRBD2. From germline, CDR1 is SGHNT and CDR2 YENEEA. The V segment lost 4 bases and the J segment 2 bases; nucleotides outside the gene matches: 7. The CDR3 covers 17 residues. The CDR3: CASSSLAGPSNTGELFF. The DNA for the CDR3 is TGTGCCAGCAGCTCACTAGCGGGGCCCTCCAACACCGGGGAGCTGTTTTTT. The full variable domain, in which reference TRBV11-3 and TRBJ2-2 provide the parts outside the CDR3, is EAGVVQSPRYKIIEKKQPVAFWCNPISGHNTLYWYLQNLGQGPELLIRYENEEAVDDSQLPKDRFSAERLKGVDSTLKIQPAELGDSAVYLCASSSLAGPSNTGELFFGEGSRLTVL.

V gene TRBV30 combines with J gene TRBJ1-2; 9 bases are a match to TRBD1. After removal of 2 bases from V and 7 bases from J, the junction contained 14 bases not matched to a gene. Germline CDR1 and CDR2: GTSNPN and SVGIG (reference sequence). The CDR3 runs to 16 residues. For the CDR3, the DNA is TGTGCCTGGAGTAGGGACAGGGTGATGTCCGGTGGTGGCTACACCTTC. Protein: CAWSRDRVMSGGGYTF.